This TCR beta chain was obtained from a study of CD8 T cells in ankylosing spondylitis. This clonotype was counted ten times or more. The antigen is undetermined. From germline, CDR1 is SGDLS and CDR2 YYNGEE. V was cut by 7 bases and J by 0 bases, with 14 bases left in between. The CDR3 loop spans 16 amino acids. Via MiXCR, TCRdb re-called the 5' RACE reads, giving one row per CDR3 protein. Among some 200,000 distinct CDR3 sequences listed, about 7% were seen once. Findings of the study overall: Ankylosing spondylitis blood seemed to carry a telltale TCR beta motif made of under 10 highly homologous variants.

This sequence joins TRBV9 and TRBJ2-6; D is perhaps TRBD1 or TRBD2 (5 bases each). The receptor was isolated from a male donor with ankylosing spondylitis. Sequencing was done on a sample of blood, either unsorted or a sorted T cell fraction (not recorded which). The CDR3 reads CASGDGHLSGANVLTF. As DNA, the CDR3 is TGTGCCAGCGGGGACGGTCACCTCTCTGGGGCCAACGTCCTGACTTTC.